This T cell receptor (beta chain) derives from a study of cytomegalovirus exposure and HLA in healthy donors. Losses at the gene ends were 1 base for V and 4 bases for J; bases not matched to a gene: 3. There are 15 residues in the CDR3. CDR1 is SGHNT, CDR2 YENEEA, per germline. Researchers ran the PCR with 60 Vbeta and 13 Jbeta primers. Per the authors' pipeline: It was a later analysis that counted tens of millions of unique TCR beta chains, of which around 11 million were shared. Assay used: immunoSEQ multiplex PCR; TCRdb lists only in-frame clones, some missing. V, J and clone size are those of that table, while D and trimming were read from the DNA. The table has some 100,000 clones, approximately 72% seen once.

The sequencing input was PBMCs. J is TRBJ2-2 and V is TRBV11-3; TRBD1 matches 7 bases. The origin of this receptor is a male donor in good health and CMV-seropositive. CDR3 sequence: CASSLVGTVTGELFF. For the CDR3, the DNA is TGTGCCAGCAGCTTAGTAGGGACAGTCACCGGGGAGCTGTTTTTT.